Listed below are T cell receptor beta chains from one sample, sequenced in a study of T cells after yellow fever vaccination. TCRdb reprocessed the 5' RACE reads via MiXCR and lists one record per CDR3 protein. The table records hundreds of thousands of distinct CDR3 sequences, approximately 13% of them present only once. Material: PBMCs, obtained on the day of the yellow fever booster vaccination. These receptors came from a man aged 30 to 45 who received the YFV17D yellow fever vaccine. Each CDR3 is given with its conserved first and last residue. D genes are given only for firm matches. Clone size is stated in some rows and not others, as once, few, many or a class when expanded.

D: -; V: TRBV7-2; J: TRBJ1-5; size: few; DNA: TGTGCCAGCAGCCCTAACAGGGTCGTGGCTCAGCCCCAGCATTTT; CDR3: CASSPNRVVAQPQHF
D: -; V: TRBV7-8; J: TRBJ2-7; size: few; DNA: TGTGCCAGCAGCTTATCCGAGACAGCCCTGTTAGAGCAGTACTTC; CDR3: CASSLSETALLEQYF
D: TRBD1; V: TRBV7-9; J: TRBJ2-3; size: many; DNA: TGTGCCAGCAGCGCCGGGACAGGGATAGATACGCAGTATTTT; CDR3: CASSAGTGIDTQYF
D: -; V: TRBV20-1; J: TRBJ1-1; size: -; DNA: TGCAGTGCTAGATCCCTTATGGGGGTCACTGAAGCTTTCTTT; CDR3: CSARSLMGVTEAFF
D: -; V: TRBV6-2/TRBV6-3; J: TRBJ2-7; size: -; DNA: TGTGCCAGCAGTCCTCTGGAGCACCCCTACGAGCAGTACTTC; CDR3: CASSPLEHPYEQYF
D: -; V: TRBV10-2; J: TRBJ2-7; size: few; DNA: TGCGCCAGCAAACGTTTGGGGGACGCTATCCACGAGCAGTACTTC; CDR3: CASKRLGDAIHEQYF
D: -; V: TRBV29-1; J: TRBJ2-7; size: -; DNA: TGCAGCGCCTATAGGGACACCTCCTACGAGCAGTACTTC; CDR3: CSAYRDTSYEQYF
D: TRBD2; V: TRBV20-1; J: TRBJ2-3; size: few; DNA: TGCAGTGCTAGAAGTACGGGACTAGCGGGAGGCACAGATACGCAGTATTTT; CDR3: CSARSTGLAGGTDTQYF
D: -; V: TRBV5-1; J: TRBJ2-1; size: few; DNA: TGCGCCAGCAGCTCCTCAGGAGGGCTCTACAATGAGCAGTTCTTC; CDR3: CASSSSGGLYNEQFF
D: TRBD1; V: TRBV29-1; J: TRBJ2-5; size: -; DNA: TGCAGCGTTGAACCACAGGGGCGGCAAGAGACCCAGTACTTC; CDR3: CSVEPQGRQETQYF
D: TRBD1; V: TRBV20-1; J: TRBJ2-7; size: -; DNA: TGCAGTGCTGGTCCCTTGGGACAGGGCGCCTACGAGCAGTACTTC; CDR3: CSAGPLGQGAYEQYF
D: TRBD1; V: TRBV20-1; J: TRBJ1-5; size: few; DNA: TGCAGTGCCACAGGGGGCAATCAGCCCCAGCATTTT; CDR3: CSATGGNQPQHF
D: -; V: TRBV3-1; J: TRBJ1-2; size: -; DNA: TGTGCCAGCAGCCCGGGACGGACCTATGGCTACACCTTC; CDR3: CASSPGRTYGYTF
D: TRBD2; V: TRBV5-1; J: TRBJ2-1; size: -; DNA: TGCGCCAGCAGCACTACTAGCGGGATAGCCAATGAGCAGTTCTTC; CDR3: CASSTTSGIANEQFF
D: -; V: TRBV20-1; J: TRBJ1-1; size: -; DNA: TGCAGTGCTAGAGATGCCCTCAACACTGAAGCTTTCTTT; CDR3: CSARDALNTEAFF
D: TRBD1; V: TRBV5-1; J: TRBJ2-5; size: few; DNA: TGCGCCAGCAGCTCGCAAGGAGGGACAGGGTACCAAGAGACCCAGTACTTC; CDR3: CASSSQGGTGYQETQYF